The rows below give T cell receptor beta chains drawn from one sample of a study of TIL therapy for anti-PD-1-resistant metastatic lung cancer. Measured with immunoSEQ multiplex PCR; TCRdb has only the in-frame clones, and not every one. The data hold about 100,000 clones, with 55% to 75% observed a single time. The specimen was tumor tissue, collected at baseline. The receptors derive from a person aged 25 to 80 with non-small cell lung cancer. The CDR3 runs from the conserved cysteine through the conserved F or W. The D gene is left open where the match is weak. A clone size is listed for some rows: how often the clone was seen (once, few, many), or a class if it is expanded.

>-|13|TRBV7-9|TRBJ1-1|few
TGTGCCAGCAGCGATAGTAGAGGGCCCTTGGCTTTCTTT
CASSDSRGPLAFF
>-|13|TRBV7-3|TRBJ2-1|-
TGTGCCAGCAGCTCAGGACTAACCAATGAGCAGTTCTTC
CASSSGLTNEQFF
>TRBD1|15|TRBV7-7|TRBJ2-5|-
TGTGCCAGCAGCTTAGACCTGGACAGGCAAGAGACCCAGTACTTC
CASSLDLDRQETQYF
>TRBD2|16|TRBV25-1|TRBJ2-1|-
TGTGCCAGCAGTGATTCTAGCGGGGGGGAATACAATGAGCAGTTCTTC
CASSDSSGGEYNEQFF
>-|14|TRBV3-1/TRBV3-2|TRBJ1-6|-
TGTGCCAGCAGCCAAGGCTCCTATAATTCACCCCTCCACTTT
CASSQGSYNSPLHF
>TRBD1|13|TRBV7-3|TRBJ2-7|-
TGTGCCAGCAGCCCGGGACAGCTCTACGAGCAGTACTTC
CASSPGQLYEQYF
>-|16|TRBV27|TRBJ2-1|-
TGTGCCAGCAGTTTATCGGGCTCGAGCTCCTACAATGAGCAGTTCTTC
CASSLSGSSSYNEQFF
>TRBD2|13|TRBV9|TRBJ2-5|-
TGTGCCAGCAGCATGGGACTACAAGAGACCCAGTACTTC
CASSMGLQETQYF
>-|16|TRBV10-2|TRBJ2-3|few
TGCGCCAGCCAAGTTGACGGGAGCGAGGGGGCAGATACGCAGTATTTT
CASQVDGSEGADTQYF
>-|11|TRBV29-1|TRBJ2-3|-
TGCAGCGTTGCAGGGGTAGATACGCAGTATTTT
CSVAGVDTQYF
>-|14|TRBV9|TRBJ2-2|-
TGTGCCAGCAGCGTAACGGGAAGCACCGGGGAGCTGTTTTTT
CASSVTGSTGELFF
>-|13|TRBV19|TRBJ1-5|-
TGTGCCAGTAGTATTAGGGAAGGTCAGCCCCAGCATTTT
CASSIREGQPQHF
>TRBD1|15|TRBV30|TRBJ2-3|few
TGTGCCGGGGGGATCGGGACAGGGGTCACAGATACGCAGTATTTT
CAGGIGTGVTDTQYF
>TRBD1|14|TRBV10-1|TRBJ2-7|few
TGCGCCAGCAGTTCAGGACAGGTTTCTGACGAGCAGTACTTC
CASSSGQVSDEQYF
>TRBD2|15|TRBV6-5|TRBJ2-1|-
TGTGCCAGCAGTTATGGCGGGAGGAGGTACAATGAGCAGTTCTTC
CASSYGGRRYNEQFF
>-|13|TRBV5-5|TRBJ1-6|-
TGTGCCAGCAGCTCTAGGGTGGATTCACCCCTCCACTTT
CASSSRVDSPLHF
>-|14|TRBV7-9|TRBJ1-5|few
TGTGCCAGCAGCTTAATCGGGGACAATCAGCCCCAGCATTTT
CASSLIGDNQPQHF
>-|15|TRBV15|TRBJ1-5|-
TGTGCCACCAGCAGAGATCCAGGGGACAATCAGCCCCAGCATTTT
CATSRDPGDNQPQHF
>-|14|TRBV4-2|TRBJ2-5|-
TGTGCCAGCAGCAAGGGAGGAGCCCAAGAGACCCAGTACTTC
CASSKGGAQETQYF
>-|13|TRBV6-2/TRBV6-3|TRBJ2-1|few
TGTGCCAGCAGTTACTCGAGGGGCAATGAGCAGTTCTTC
CASSYSRGNEQFF
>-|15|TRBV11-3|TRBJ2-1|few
TGTGCCAGCAGCTACGGAATAAACTCCTACAATGAGCAGTTCTTC
CASSYGINSYNEQFF
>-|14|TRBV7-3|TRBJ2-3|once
TGTGCCAGCAGCTTAAACCCAGGGGAGGGTACGCAGTATTTT
CASSLNPGEGTQYF
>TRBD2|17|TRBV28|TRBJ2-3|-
TGTGCCAGCTATCAGGACGGTGCGGGAGACCACACAGATACGCAGTATTTT
CASYQDGAGDHTDTQYF
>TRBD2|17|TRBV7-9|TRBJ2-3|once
TGTGCCAGCAGCTTAGCGCATCTAGCGGGGAGCGCAGATACGCAGTATTTT
CASSLAHLAGSADTQYF
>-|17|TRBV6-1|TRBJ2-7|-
TGTGCCAGCAGTGAGGGGAGCACGGGGACCGTTTCCTACGAGCAGTACTTC
CASSEGSTGTVSYEQYF
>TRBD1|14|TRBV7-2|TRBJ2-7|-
TGTGCCAGCAGCTACAGGGGGGCTGTTACGGAGCAGTACTTC
CASSYRGAVTEQYF
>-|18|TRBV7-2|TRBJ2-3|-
TGTGCCAGCAGCTTAGTGGGGGCGGGGGTTCCCCCGATGGATACGCAGTATTTT
CASSLVGAGVPPMDTQYF
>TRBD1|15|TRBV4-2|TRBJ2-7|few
TGTGCCAGCAGCCCAACGGGACAGGGAGGCTACGAGCAGTACTTC
CASSPTGQGGYEQYF
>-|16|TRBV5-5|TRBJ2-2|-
TGTGCCAGCAGCTATGTTGGGACTTCTAACACCGGGGAGCTGTTTTTT
CASSYVGTSNTGELFF
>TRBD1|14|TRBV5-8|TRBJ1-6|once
TGTGCCAGCAGCATCACAGGGGGCTCTTCACCCCTCCACTTT
CASSITGGSSPLHF
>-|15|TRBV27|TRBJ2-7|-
TGTGCCAGCAGTTTATCAGGGGAAGGGGGTGACGAGCAGTACTTC
CASSLSGEGGDEQYF
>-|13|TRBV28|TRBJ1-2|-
TGTGCCAGCAGTCCGGGAGTAGACTATGGCTACACCTTC
CASSPGVDYGYTF
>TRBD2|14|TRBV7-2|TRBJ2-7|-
TGTGCCAGCAGCTTTAATGGACTAGCCTACGAGCAGTACTTC
CASSFNGLAYEQYF
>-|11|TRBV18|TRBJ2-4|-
TGTGCCAGCGGGGATTTGTACATTCAGTACTTC
CASGDLYIQYF
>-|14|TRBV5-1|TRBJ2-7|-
TGCGCCAGCAACGCTCTAGGTGGGGTCTACGAGCAGTACTTC
CASNALGGVYEQYF
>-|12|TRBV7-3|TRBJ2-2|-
TGTGCCAGCAGCCCAGCCACCGGGGAGCTGTTTTTT
CASSPATGELFF
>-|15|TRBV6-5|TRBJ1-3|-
TGTGCCAGCAGTTCAGGATTTTCTTCTGGAAACACCATATATTTT
CASSSGFSSGNTIYF
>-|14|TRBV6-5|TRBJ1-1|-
TGTGCCAGCAGTTTCGTCTTGGGGGACACTGAAGCTTTCTTT
CASSFVLGDTEAFF
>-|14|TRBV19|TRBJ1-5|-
TGTGCCAGTAGTCCCCGGGTCCTCAATCAGCCCCAGCATTTT
CASSPRVLNQPQHF
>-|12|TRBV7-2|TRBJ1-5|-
TGTGCCAGCAGCCCACCCGATCAGCCCCAGCATTTT
CASSPPDQPQHF
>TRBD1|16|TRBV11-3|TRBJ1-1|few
TGTGCCAGCAGCATCACCCGGGACAGGGGGCATACTGAAGCTTTCTTT
CASSITRDRGHTEAFF
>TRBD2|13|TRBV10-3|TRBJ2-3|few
TGTGCCATCAGAGCGGGGCTCGGTGGAACGCAGTATTTT
CAIRAGLGGTQYF
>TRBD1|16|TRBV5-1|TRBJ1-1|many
TGCGCCAGCAGCTTCGGGGACAGGAGGCTGAACACTGAAGCTTTCTTT
CASSFGDRRLNTEAFF
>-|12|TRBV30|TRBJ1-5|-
TGTGCCTGGGTTGGTGGATTTCAGCCCCAGCATTTT
CAWVGGFQPQHF
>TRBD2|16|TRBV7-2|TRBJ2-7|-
TGTGCCAGCAGCTCGTCGACTAGCGGGGTATACTACGAGCAGTACTTC
CASSSSTSGVYYEQYF
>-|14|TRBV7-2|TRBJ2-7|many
TGTGCCAGCAGCTTCTCGAGAGTTCCCTACGAGCAGTACTTC
CASSFSRVPYEQYF
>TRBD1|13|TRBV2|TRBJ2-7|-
TGTGCCAGCAGAGACAGGGCAGGGTACGAGCAGTACTTC
CASRDRAGYEQYF
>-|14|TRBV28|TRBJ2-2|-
TGTGCCAGCATCCGGGGCGCGCGTACCGGGGAGCTGTTTTTT
CASIRGARTGELFF
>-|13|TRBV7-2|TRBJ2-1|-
TGTGCCAGCAGCTTAGGTTTAGGGGTTGAGCAGTTCTTC
CASSLGLGVEQFF
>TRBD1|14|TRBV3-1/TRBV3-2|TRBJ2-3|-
TGTGCCAGCAGCCCCTCCAGGGGGTCAGATACGCAGTATTTT
CASSPSRGSDTQYF
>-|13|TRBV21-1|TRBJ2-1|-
TGTGCCTTGACTAGGGCCTCCTACAATGAGCAGTTCTTC
CALTRASYNEQFF
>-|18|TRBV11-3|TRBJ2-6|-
TGTGCCAGCAGCTTAGGCGGTTGGGTTAGCTCTGGGGCCAACGTCCTGACTTTC
CASSLGGWVSSGANVLTF
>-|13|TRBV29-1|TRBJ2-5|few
TGCAGCGTTGGCCCAACCTTGGGAGAGACCCAGTACTTC
CSVGPTLGETQYF